What follows are 15 T cell receptor beta chains derived from one specimen sequenced in a study of post-analysis software for immune sequencing data. General study points: TRBV segments more frequent in patients than in controls numbered five and included TRBV5-6, TRBV5-1 and TRBV20-1.

Included in the TCR beta cDNA libraries were unique molecular identifiers. Each CDR3 protein gets one entry after TCRdb re-called the PCR reads with MiXCR. Of 150,000 to 200,000 distinct CDR3 sequences in the sample, approximately 30% are singletons; the top ten hold about 1.6%. These receptors have no identified antigens. Sequencing input: blood. These receptor sequences come from a girl between 10 and 17 years old with multiple sclerosis.

This clonotype showed up many times. This chain links TRBV14 with TRBJ2-1, with D tentatively TRBD1 or TRBD2 (6 bases each). CDR3 length equals 17 residues. The V gene lost 1 base and the J gene lost 7 bases, with 20 bases spanning the gap. Germline V gives CDR1 SGHDN, CDR2 FVKESK. CDR3 sequence (DNA): TGTGCCAGCAGCCAAGGCCCGACTAGGGGGACCGAGAATGAGCAGTTCTTC. Encoded protein: CASSQGPTRGTENEQFF.

The chain carries TRBV20-1 and TRBJ2-1; 7 bases match TRBD2. This CDR3 region has 15 residues. Germline loops: CDR1 DFQATT, CDR2 SNEGSKA (reference sequence). The junction had 11 bases not matched to a gene; V was cut back by 6 bases and J by 3 bases. The CDR3 loop reads CSAQEAGAVYNEQFF. The CDR3 DNA follows: TGCAGTGCCCAGGAGGCGGGAGCTGTCTACAATGAGCAGTTCTTC.

At least ten counts were recorded for this clonotype. The chain employs TRBV9 and TRBJ2-1, with D perhaps TRBD2 (5 bases). Germline V CDR1 and CDR2: SGDLS, YYNGEE. The CDR3 totals 16 residues. V lost 0 bases and J lost 6, with 16 bases in between. Written as DNA, the CDR3 is TGTGCCAGCAGCGTAGGAAGGTGGGAGATGGGCAATGAGCAGTTCTTC. This codes for CASSVGRWEMGNEQFF.

This clonotype was recorded a few times. A clone one base away is much larger, so this may be a read error. The chain links TRBV9 to TRBJ2-7, with 9 bases aligning to TRBD1. This CDR3 has 15 residues. J lost 0 bases, V lost 4 bases, and 5 bases had no gene match. Germline values: CDR1 SGDLS, CDR2 YYNGEE. The CDR3 sequence: CASSPGTGSSYEQYF. Written as DNA, the CDR3 is TGTGCCAGCAGCCCAGGGACAGGGAGCTCCTACGAGCAGTACTTC.

This chain links TRBV5-1 with TRBJ2-2; 7 nucleotides line up with TRBD1. From germline, CDR1 is SGHRS and CDR2 YFSETQ. The CDR3 has 14 residues. The trim removed 1 base at V and 7 bases at J, leaving 4 bases unmatched. The CDR3 region is CASSLKGAGGELFF. CDR3 DNA sequence: TGCGCCAGCAGCTTGAAGGGGGCCGGCGGGGAGCTGTTTTTT. Combining the CDR3 with reference TRBV5-1 and TRBJ2-2 gives the whole variable domain KAGVTQTPRYLIKTRGQQVTLSCSPISGHRSVSWYQQTPGQGLQFLFEYFSETQRNKGNFPGRFSGRQFSNSRSEMNVSTLELGDSALYLCASSLKGAGGELFFGEGSRLTVL.

This clonotype has only a few counts. CDR3 bases: TGTGCCAGCAGCTTAGCGAACGGTGGCAATCAGCCCCAGCATTTT. Residues: CASSLANGGNQPQHF. V is TRBV7-9 and J is TRBJ1-5; D remains unclear. Germline V CDR1 and CDR2: SEHNR, FQNEAQ (reference sequence). The V and J ends lost 0 bases and 2 bases respectively, with 8 bases between them. This CDR3 comprises 15 residues.

This clonotype was counted many times. The genes are TRBV29-1 and TRBJ1-2; tentative D call: TRBD1 (5 bases). V was clipped by 7 bases and J by 7 bases, with 25 bases between them. Germline V gives CDR1 SQVTM, CDR2 ANQGSEA. The CDR3 contains 15 residues. CDR3 sequence (DNA): TGCAGCGCCGAGACAACCCCGTCAGGGAGTACTGGCTACACCTTC. Amino acids: CSAETTPSGSTGYTF.

With respect to this clonotype: The junction differs from germline at one of its ends, possibly a read error. V gene TRBV24-1 combines with J gene TRBJ2-5; perhaps TRBD1 as D (6 bases). Germline lookup yields CDR1 KGHDR and CDR2 SFDVKD. This CDR3 spans 15 amino acids. The CDR3 spells CATSDLGVRDNEQYF. The CDR3 DNA reads as TGCGCCACCAGTGATTTGGGGGTAAGGGACAATGAGCAGTACTTC.

This clonotype came up a few times. V and J are TRBV19 and TRBJ2-4, with a weak D call TRBD2 (5 bases). The germline gives CDR1 LNHDA, CDR2 SQIVND (reference sequence). The CDR3 is made up of 13 amino acids. The ends were cut back, 11 bases at V and 12 bases at J, with 23 bases in the middle. CDR3 protein: CAGTFERHGRQYF. In nucleotides, the CDR3 is TGTGCCGGTACATTCGAGCGGCACGGGCGTCAGTACTTC.

This clonotype has a count of ten or more. This chain links TRBV18 with TRBJ2-5; weak D call: TRBD1 (5 bases). Trimming left V 6 bases short and J 1 base short, with 9 bases between. Looked up from germline, CDR1 is KGHSH and CDR2 is LQKENI. The CDR3 extends over 13 amino acids. The CDR3 here is CASSQGFQETQYF. The CDR3 DNA sequence: TGTGCCAGCTCCCAGGGCTTCCAAGAGACCCAGTACTTC.

The V call is TRBV5-1, the J call TRBJ2-5; 8 bases are a match to TRBD1. The DNA matches TRBJ2-7 better at its end, which makes the J call doubtful. Per the germline V gene, CDR1 is SGHRS and CDR2 is YFSETQ. The CDR3 length is 14 residues. Here the CDR3 reads CASSRGQGTDEQYF. CDR3 coding DNA: TGCGCCAGCAGCAGAGGACAGGGAACGGACGAGCAGTACTTC.

This clonotype has a handful of counts. The chain couples TRBV4-1 to TRBJ1-2; 7 positions match TRBD1. The V segment lost 1 base and the J segment 6 bases; nucleotides outside the gene matches: 8. Germline V CDR1 and CDR2: MGHRA, YSYEKL. This CDR3 comprises 15 residues. CDR3 amino acids: CASSQGQGYFHGYTF. The DNA of the CDR3 is TGCGCCAGCAGCCAAGGACAGGGTTACTTCCATGGCTACACCTTC.

This clonotype occurred a few times. The CDR3 coding sequence is TGCAGCGTAGAGGGACCAGCGGAGAACGAGCAGTACTTC. It is translated as CSVEGPAENEQYF. V usage is TRBV29-1 and J usage is TRBJ2-4; D could derive from TRBD1 or TRBD2 (5 bases each). The DNA matches TRBJ2-7 better at its end, which makes the J call doubtful. Germline assignment: CDR1 SQVTM and CDR2 ANQGSEA. The CDR3 has 13 residues.

The chain has TRBV20-1 and TRBJ1-1; D is ambiguous. Trimming took 0 bases from V and 6 from J, leaving 17 bases between them. Germline assignment: CDR1 DFQATT and CDR2 SNEGSKA (reference sequence). The CDR3 spans 15 residues. CDR3 sequence reads: CSARDPWGTSPEAFF. CDR3 DNA sequence: TGCAGTGCTAGAGATCCCTGGGGTACGAGCCCTGAAGCTTTCTTT.

As for this clonotype: A read error is possible here, since a much larger clone lies one base away. This chain connects TRBV4-2 to TRBJ2-1; no definite D call. CDR1 is LGHNA and CDR2 is YNFKEQ in the germline V gene. The CDR3 is made up of 13 amino acids. The ends were cut back, 1 base at V and 9 bases at J, with 10 bases in the middle. CDR3 in amino acids: CASSQATVGEQFF. DNA for the CDR3: TGTGCCAGCAGCCAAGCGACGGTTGGTGAGCAGTTCTTC.